The 19 T cell receptor beta chains reported below all come from one sample, sequenced in a study of blood T cell repertoires in COVID-19. Some clones are missing from TCRdb's copy, which holds only in-frame ones; the method was immunoSEQ multiplex PCR. The sample records over 70,000 clones, 76% being singletons. Sample: peripheral blood. These receptors were obtained from a man in his sixties or seventies with acute or convalescent COVID-19.

In nucleotides, the CDR3 is TGTGCCAGCAGTTTATACCTGGCAGGGTCGGTTGGCACTGAAGCTTTCTTT. Its protein product is CASSLYLAGSVGTEAFF. The V and J genes are TRBV28 and TRBJ1-1; possible D gene TRBD1, 5 bases. The CDR3 contains 17 residues. Trimming removed 1 base at V and 4 bases at J, with 19 bases between. The germline gives CDR1 MDHEN, CDR2 SYDVKM.

V and J are TRBV18 and TRBJ1-4, with D unresolved. CDR3 length: 15 amino acids. V shed 4 bases and J shed 0 bases, with 9 bases lying between them. Germline assignment: CDR1 KGHSH and CDR2 LQKENI. The CDR3 sequence: CASSREIATNEKLFF. The CDR3 DNA reads as TGTGCCAGCTCACGAGAGATTGCAACTAATGAAAAACTGTTTTTT.

This chain uses TRBV5-1 with TRBJ2-3; no reliable D call. This CDR3 contains 15 residues. Between the trimmed V and J ends, which lost 2 bases and 2 bases, there was a span of 12 bases. Germline-derived CDR1 and CDR2 are SGHRS and YFSETQ. The CDR3 loop is CASSFQSTITDTQYF. In nucleotides, the CDR3 is TGCGCCAGCAGCTTTCAGAGCACTATCACAGATACGCAGTATTTT.

This rearrangement joins TRBV7-9 to TRBJ1-2, with 7 bases lining up with TRBD1. With V trimmed by 4 bases and J by 4 bases, 3 bases remained unmatched. The CDR3 totals 13 residues. The germline V gene encodes CDR1 SEHNR and CDR2 FQNEAQ (reference sequence). In DNA form, the CDR3 reads TGTGCCAGCAGCTGGACAGGAACCTATGGCTACACCTTC. Amino acids: CASSWTGTYGYTF.

The CDR3 sequence is CASSSTVQDTHRKAFF. CDR3 DNA sequence: TGTGCCAGCAGTTCTACGGTCCAGGACACACATAGGAAAGCTTTCTTT. V gene TRBV28 combines with J gene TRBJ1-1; possible D gene TRBD1, 5 bases. The length of the CDR3 is 16 residues. CDR1 MDHEN and CDR2 SYDVKM come from the germline V gene. V was cut by 4 bases and J by 9 bases, with 24 bases left in between. The full variable domain, rest sourced from reference TRBV28 and TRBJ1-1, is DVKVTQSSRYLVKRTGEKVFLECVQDMDHENMFWYRQDPGLGLRLIYFSYDVKMKEKGDIPEGYSVSREKKERFSLILESASTNQTSMYLCASSSTVQDTHRKAFFGQGTRLTVV.

In its sample, this clone was seen once. DNA of the CDR3: TGCGCCAGCAGCTTCAACACGAACACTGAAGCTTTCTTT. It codes for CASSFNTNTEAFF. The chain employs TRBV5-1 and TRBJ1-1; no clear D gene. Germline-derived CDR1 and CDR2 are SGHRS and YFSETQ. This CDR3 has 13 amino acids. V lost 2 bases and J 1 base, leaving 6 bases between the germline ends.

This chain connects TRBV12-3 or TRBV12-4 to TRBJ1-5; the D is unclear. This CDR3 has 12 residues. Trimming removed 3 bases from V and 4 bases from J, with 4 bases in between. The CDR3 region is CASSFLNQPQHF. The CDR3 DNA follows: TGTGCCAGCAGTTTTTTAAATCAGCCCCAGCATTTT.

CDR3 sequence: CASILDRTYQPQHF. The DNA for the CDR3 is TGTGCCAGCATTCTCGACAGAACTTACCAGCCCCAGCATTTT. The chain has TRBV6-5 and TRBJ1-5, with D perhaps matching TRBD1 (5 bases). Trimming removed 7 bases from V and 7 bases from J, with 17 bases in between. This CDR3 region has 14 residues. Germline-derived CDR1 and CDR2 are MNHEY and SVGAGI.

This clone has a single count. CDR3 DNA: TGTGCCAGCAGTGAAGCGCAGGGGAACTCCTATGGCTACACCTTC. It is translated as CASSEAQGNSYGYTF. This rearrangement joins TRBV2 to TRBJ1-2; D is possibly TRBD1 (6 bases). With 0 bases removed from V and 4 bases from J, the gap between germline ends came to 12 bases. In germline, CDR1 is SNHLY, CDR2 FYNNEI. The CDR3 length is 15 residues. The full variable domain, its missing parts supplied by reference TRBV2 and TRBJ1-2, is EPEVTQTPSHQVTQMGQEVILRCVPISNHLYFYWYRQILGQKVEFLVSFYNNEISEKSEIFDDQFSVERPDGSNFTLKIRSTKLEDSAMYFCASSEAQGNSYGYTFGSGTRLTVV.

This chain connects TRBV5-1 to TRBJ2-3, with 12 bases lining up with TRBD2. The CDR3 contains 15 residues. V dropped 5 bases and J dropped 4; count of bases not matched to a gene: 5. Germline V gene sequence: CDR1 SGHRS, CDR2 YFSETQ. DNA for the CDR3: TGCGCCAGCAGTTCCGGACTAGCGGGGCCAGATACGCAGTATTTT. It specifies CASSSGLAGPDTQYF. The complete variable domain, with remaining parts taken from reference TRBV5-1 and TRBJ2-3, reads KAGVTQTPRYLIKTRGQQVTLSCSPISGHRSVSWYQQTPGQGLQFLFEYFSETQRNKGNFPGRFSGRQFSNSRSEMNVSTLELGDSALYLCASSSGLAGPDTQYFGPGTRLTVL.

The chain is built from TRBV5-1 and TRBJ2-7, with 8 nucleotides matching TRBD1. Germline trimming cut 4 bases from V and 3 bases from J; bases unmatched to any gene: 9. This CDR3 contains 15 residues. CDR1 is SGHRS, CDR2 YFSETQ, per germline. The CDR3 loop is CASSGTGTGNYEQYF. The DNA of the CDR3 is TGCGCCAGCAGCGGGACCGGGACAGGAAACTACGAGCAGTACTTC.

The chain recombines TRBV29-1 with TRBJ1-1; D may be TRBD1 (5 bases). V lost 3 bases and J lost 0, with 8 bases in between. Germline V gives CDR1 SQVTM, CDR2 ANQGSEA. The length of the CDR3 is 13 residues. The CDR3 sequence: CSVEPGMNTEAFF. CDR3 nucleotide sequence: TGCAGCGTTGAGCCAGGGATGAACACTGAAGCTTTCTTT.

V usage is TRBV11-3 and J usage is TRBJ2-1, with TRBD2 identical over 11 bases. J lost 5 bases, V lost 4 bases, and 10 bases had no gene match. The CDR3 covers 17 residues. Germline CDR1 and CDR2: SGHNT and YENEEA. CDR3 nucleotides: TGTGCCAGCAGCTCTGGTAGCGGGAGGGCAGAGAACAATGAGCAGTTCTTC. Its translation is CASSSGSGRAENNEQFF.

The rearrangement uses TRBV28 and TRBJ1-2; the D is unclear. V was cut by 11 bases and J by 3 bases, with 16 bases left in between. The CDR3 runs 13 residues. The V gene's germline CDR1 is MDHEN and CDR2 SYDVKM. The CDR3 sequence is CAGHSSTYYGYTF. In nucleotides, the CDR3 is TGTGCCGGTCATTCCAGTACGTACTATGGCTACACCTTC.

The genes are TRBV3-1 (or the pseudogene TRBV3-2) and TRBJ1-5; no definite D call. The CDR3 has 13 residues. Germline lookup yields CDR1 LGHDT and CDR2 YNNKEL (reference sequence). The V gene lost 0 bases and the J gene lost 7 bases, with 7 bases spanning the gap. Here the CDR3 DNA reads TGTGCCAGCAGCCAAGAGGGAGGGCAGCCCCAGCATTTT. Translating it yields CASSQEGGQPQHF.

The chain joins TRBV12-5 to TRBJ2-2; unclear D gene. Germline lookup yields CDR1 LGHNT and CDR2 FRNRAP. This CDR3 region has 14 residues. The ends were cut back, 7 bases at V and 4 bases at J, with 13 bases in the middle. CDR3: CASARSQTTGELFF. CDR3 nucleotides: TGTGCTAGTGCCCGGTCACAGACCACCGGGGAGCTGTTTTTT.

The genes are TRBV5-1 and TRBJ2-3, with D tentatively TRBD2 (6 bases). CDR1 and CDR2 from the germline V gene are SGHRS and YFSETQ. V lost 3 bases to trimming and J lost 6 bases, with 14 bases between them. CDR3 length equals 14 residues. For the CDR3, the DNA is TGCGCCAGCAGCTGGGGACTGGAGGCGGATACGCAGTATTTT. This gives the protein CASSWGLEADTQYF.

The rearrangement uses TRBV5-1 and TRBJ1-2; the match to TRBD1 covers 7 bases. Germline-derived CDR1 and CDR2 are SGHRS and YFSETQ. This CDR3 is built from 14 residues. The V and J ends lost 4 bases and 4 bases, in that order; junction bases with no gene match: 7. The CDR3 DNA reads TGCGCCAGCAGCATTTCGACAGGGACCTATGGCTACACCTTC. The encoded protein is CASSISTGTYGYTF.

Here the CDR3 reads CASSQAGARATDTQYF. In nucleotides, the CDR3 is TGTGCCAGCAGCCAAGCAGGGGCGAGGGCCACAGATACGCAGTATTTT. The gene calls are TRBV3-1 (or the pseudogene TRBV3-2) and TRBJ2-3; tentatively, D is TRBD1 (6 bases). The CDR3 contains 16 residues. Germline CDR1 LGHDT, CDR2 YNNKEL (reference sequence). The V and J ends lost 1 base and 2 bases respectively, with 13 bases between them.